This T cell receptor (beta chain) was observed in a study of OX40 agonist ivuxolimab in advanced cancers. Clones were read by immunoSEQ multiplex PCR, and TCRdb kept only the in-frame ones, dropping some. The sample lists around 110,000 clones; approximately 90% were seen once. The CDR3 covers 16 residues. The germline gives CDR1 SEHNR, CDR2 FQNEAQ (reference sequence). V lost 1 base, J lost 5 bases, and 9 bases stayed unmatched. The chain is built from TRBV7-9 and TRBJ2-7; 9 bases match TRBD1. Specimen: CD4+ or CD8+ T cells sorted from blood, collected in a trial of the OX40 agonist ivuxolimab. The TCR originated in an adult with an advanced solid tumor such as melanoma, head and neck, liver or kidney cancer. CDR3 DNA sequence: TGTGCCAGCAGCTTAGAAGGGACAGGGAGCATGGACGAGCAGTACTTC. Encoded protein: CASSLEGTGSMDEQYF.